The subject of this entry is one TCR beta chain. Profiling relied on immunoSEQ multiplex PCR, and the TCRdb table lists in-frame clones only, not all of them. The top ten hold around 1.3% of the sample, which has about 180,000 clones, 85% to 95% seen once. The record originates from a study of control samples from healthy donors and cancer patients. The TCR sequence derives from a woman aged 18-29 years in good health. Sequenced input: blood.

The CDR3 region is CASSLSREAFF. In DNA, the CDR3 is TGTGCCAGCAGCTTATCCAGGGAAGCTTTCTTT. The rearrangement uses TRBV11-3 and TRBJ1-1; D call uncertain. The germline CDR1 and CDR2 sequences are SGHNT and YENEEA. The CDR3 spans 11 residues. Trimming took 2 bases from V and 8 from J, leaving 6 bases between them.